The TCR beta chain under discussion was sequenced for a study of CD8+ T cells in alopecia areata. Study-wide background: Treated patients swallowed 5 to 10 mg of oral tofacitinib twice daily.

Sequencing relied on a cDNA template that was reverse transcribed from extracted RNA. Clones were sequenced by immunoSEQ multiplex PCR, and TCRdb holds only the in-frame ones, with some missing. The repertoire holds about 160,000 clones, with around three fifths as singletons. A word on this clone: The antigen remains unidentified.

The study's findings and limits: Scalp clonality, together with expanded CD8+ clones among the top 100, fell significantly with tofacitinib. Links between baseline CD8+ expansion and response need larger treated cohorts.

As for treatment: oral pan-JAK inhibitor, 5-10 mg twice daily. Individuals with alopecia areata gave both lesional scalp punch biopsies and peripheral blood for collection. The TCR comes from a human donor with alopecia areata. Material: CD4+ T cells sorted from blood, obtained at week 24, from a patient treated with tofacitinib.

As DNA, the CDR3 is TGTGCCAGCAGCTTGTACGGGGGGCTAGGAAATGAGCAGTTCTTC. Protein: CASSLYGGLGNEQFF. The chain links TRBV5-6 to TRBJ2-1; a possible D gene is TRBD2 (7 bases). Germline values: CDR1 SGHDT, CDR2 YYEEEE. The CDR3 totals 15 residues. The V and J ends lost 1 base and 7 bases respectively, with 15 bases between them. The full variable domain, rest sourced from reference TRBV5-6 and TRBJ2-1, is DAGVTQSPTHLIKTRGQQVTLRCSPKSGHDTVSWYQQALGQGPQFIFQYYEEEERQRGNFPDRFSGHQFPNYSSELNVNALLLGDSALYLCASSLYGGLGNEQFFGPGTRLTVL.